This TCR beta chain appears in the sequencing data of a study of T cell repertoires in cytomegalovirus infection. Overall study: Well-studied HLA-B-restricted CMV epitopes were used in the study alongside recently identified HLA-C-restricted ones.

Using its own MiXCR run on the reads, TCRdb lists one record per CDR3 protein. The sample includes some 38,000 distinct CDR3 sequences, over 50% seen only once; the top ten take around 90%. This CDR3 has 13 residues. V lost 4 bases, J lost 5 bases, and 11 bases lay in between. Germline V gene lookup returns CDR1 SGHTA and CDR2 FQGNSA. A remark on this clonotype: Its cognate antigen is unknown.

The sequences come from CD8+ T cells from cultured PBMCs, collected from culture after CMV antigen stimulation. J is TRBJ1-2 and V is TRBV7-2; possibly TRBD1 for D (6 bases). This receptor was taken from a human donor in good health (CMV status not recorded). Some clones in this sample may be carry-over from other donors' samples. This CDR3 is CASSWDTEYGYTF. In nucleotides, the CDR3 is TGTGCCAGCAGCTGGGACACGGAGTATGGCTACACCTTC.